The 30 T cell receptor beta chains presented below share a single source sample, sequenced in a study of blood T cell repertoires in COVID-19. The repertoire was sequenced with immunoSEQ multiplex PCR; TCRdb's copy has only in-frame clones and lacks some. The table has 200,000 to 300,000 clones, roughly 90% seen once. Input material: peripheral blood. These receptors were collected from a man aged 60-69 years with acute or convalescent COVID-19.

This rearrangement joins TRBV28 to TRBJ2-7; TRBD1 might be the D (6 bases). Between the trimmed V and J ends, which lost 6 bases and 3 bases, there was a span of 12 bases. The CDR3 covers 13 residues. CDR1 is MDHEN, CDR2 SYDVKM, per germline. CDR3 amino acids: CASSRTALYEQYF. CDR3 DNA: TGTGCCAGCAGCCGGACAGCCCTCTACGAGCAGTACTTC.

The rearrangement links TRBV5-4 to TRBJ1-3; D perhaps matches TRBD1 (6 bases). V shed 2 bases and J shed 4 bases, with 10 bases lying between them. Per the germline V gene, CDR1 is SGHNT and CDR2 is YYREEE (reference sequence). CDR3 size: 14 residues. The CDR3 DNA sequence: TGTGCCAGCAGCTTACAGGGTGTGGGAAACACCATATATTTT. Protein sequence: CASSLQGVGNTIYF.

The chain joins TRBV30 to TRBJ1-4; D call uncertain. Deletions cut 4 bases from V and 1 base from J, with 7 bases between. In germline, CDR1 is GTSNPN, CDR2 SVGIG (reference sequence). The CDR3 contains 13 residues. CDR3 amino acids: CAWTRGTNEKLFF. CDR3 sequence (DNA): TGTGCCTGGACCCGGGGAACTAATGAAAAACTGTTTTTT.

The chain has TRBV15 and TRBJ2-5, with 9 bases fitting TRBD2. The CDR3 covers 17 residues. CDR1 and CDR2 (germline): LNHNV, YYDKDF (reference sequence). The V segment lost 1 base and the J segment 4 bases; nucleotides outside the gene matches: 10. The CDR3 loop is CATSRGGAGGQRETQYF. The CDR3 nucleotides read TGTGCCACCAGCAGAGGAGGGGCGGGAGGGCAAAGAGAGACCCAGTACTTC. Variable domain in full (rest from reference TRBV15 and TRBJ2-5): DAMVIQNPRYQVTQFGKPVTLSCSQTLNHNVMYWYQQKSSQAPKLLFHYYDKDFNNEADTPDNFQSRRPNTSFCFLDIRSPGLGDTAMYLCATSRGGAGGQRETQYFGPGTRLLVL.

The chain uses TRBV5-8 and TRBJ2-2; 11 bases are a match to TRBD1. With 6 bases clipped from V and 3 bases from J, the junction kept 7 bases outside the gene matches. Germline CDR1 reads SGHTS; CDR2 reads YDEGEE. The CDR3 runs 16 residues. This CDR3 reads CASTRGDRGYTGELFF. For the CDR3, the DNA is TGTGCCAGCACCAGGGGGGACAGGGGGTACACCGGGGAGCTGTTTTTT.

V gene TRBV5-6 combines with J gene TRBJ1-5; the D gene is possibly TRBD1 (5 bases). Germline-derived CDR1 and CDR2 are SGHDT and YYEEEE. V was pared by 6 bases and J by 2 bases, with 15 bases between. The length of the CDR3 is 15 residues. CDR3 amino acids: CASTLRGAGNQPQHF. The CDR3 DNA is TGTGCCAGCACCCTCCGTGGGGCCGGCAATCAGCCCCAGCATTTT.

This chain connects TRBV12-5 to TRBJ2-6; 14 nucleotides line up with TRBD2. Germline values: CDR1 LGHNT, CDR2 FRNRAP. The CDR3 runs 20 residues. The J segment lost 5 bases and the V segment lost 1 base, leaving 10 bases of the junction unmatched. CDR3 in amino acids: CASGLANGTSGRGWANVLTF. The CDR3 DNA reads as TGTGCTAGTGGTTTGGCAAACGGGACTAGCGGGAGAGGTTGGGCCAACGTCCTGACTTTC.

In nucleotides, the CDR3 is TGTGCCAGCAGGCGACTAGCGGGAGCTCTCCGCGAGCAGTACTTC. Translated, it gives CASRRLAGALREQYF. The chain uses TRBV28 and TRBJ2-7; 12 bases agree with TRBD2. The V and J ends lost 6 bases and 6 bases, in that order; junction bases with no gene match: 9. This CDR3 region has 15 residues. Per the germline V gene, CDR1 is MDHEN and CDR2 is SYDVKM. The full variable domain, its missing parts supplied by reference TRBV28 and TRBJ2-7, is DVKVTQSSRYLVKRTGEKVFLECVQDMDHENMFWYRQDPGLGLRLIYFSYDVKMKEKGDIPEGYSVSREKKERFSLILESASTNQTSMYLCASRRLAGALREQYFGPGTRLTVT.

The chain employs TRBV9 and TRBJ2-3; 12 bases align to TRBD2. This CDR3 is built from 16 residues. CDR1 and CDR2 from the germline V gene are SGDLS and YYNGEE. Germline trimming cut 4 bases from V and 6 bases from J; bases unmatched to any gene: 9. The CDR3 region is CASSTRSTSGSDTQYF. The CDR3 DNA is TGTGCCAGCAGCACCCGCTCGACTAGCGGGAGTGATACGCAGTATTTT.

The chain links TRBV6-5 to TRBJ2-7, with D possibly matching TRBD2 (5 bases). Germline V gives CDR1 MNHEY, CDR2 SVGAGI. CDR3 length equals 13 residues. V gave up 6 bases and J gave up 0 bases, with 9 bases separating them. CDR3 residues: CASSWESSYEQYF. For the CDR3, the DNA is TGTGCCAGCAGCTGGGAGAGCTCCTACGAGCAGTACTTC.

This chain links TRBV7-9 with TRBJ2-7; 11 bases are shared with TRBD2. The germline V gene has CDR1 SEHNR and CDR2 FQNEAQ (reference sequence). The V and J ends lost 5 bases and 4 bases, in that order; junction bases with no gene match: 10. This CDR3 has 16 residues. CDR3 protein: CASSQGLAADQYEQYF. In nucleotides, the CDR3 is TGTGCCAGCAGCCAGGGACTAGCGGCAGACCAATACGAGCAGTACTTC.

This clone was detected a few times. The rearrangement links TRBV28 to TRBJ2-3; a weak D match, TRBD2 (6 bases). CDR1 is MDHEN and CDR2 is SYDVKM in the germline V gene. Trimming stripped 1 base from V and 0 bases from J, with 11 bases between. CDR3 length: 16 residues. The CDR3 is CASSLYGTESTDTQYF. For the CDR3, the DNA is TGTGCCAGCAGTTTATACGGGACTGAGAGCACAGATACGCAGTATTTT.

The chain combines TRBV5-4 with TRBJ2-2; the match to TRBD2 covers 12 bases. The CDR3 sequence is 18 residues long. After removal of 3 bases from V and 3 bases from J, the junction contained 9 bases not matched to a gene. CDR1 is SGHNT and CDR2 is YYREEE in the germline V gene (reference sequence). The CDR3 reads CASSSYWTSGTDTGELFF. CDR3 nucleotides: TGTGCCAGCAGCTCCTATTGGACTAGCGGGACGGACACCGGGGAGCTGTTTTTT.

The V call is TRBV4-1, the J call TRBJ2-7; TRBD2 might be the D (5 bases). The CDR3 covers 16 residues. Germline assignment: CDR1 MGHRA and CDR2 YSYEKL. Trimming stripped 0 bases from V and 2 bases from J, with 14 bases between. CDR3: CASSQDPPGRPYEQYF. As DNA, the CDR3 is TGCGCCAGCAGCCAAGATCCCCCGGGAAGGCCCTACGAGCAGTACTTC.

This chain connects TRBV15 to TRBJ1-1, with D maybe TRBD1 (5 bases). The CDR3 spans 14 residues. Deletions cut 4 bases from V and 2 bases from J, with 11 bases between. Germline CDR1 LNHNV, CDR2 YYDKDF (reference sequence). Here the CDR3 reads CATSKKTDNTEAFF. DNA of the CDR3: TGTGCCACCAGCAAAAAGACAGACAACACTGAAGCTTTCTTT.

The chain is built from TRBV4-3 and TRBJ1-2; 8 positions agree with TRBD1. CDR1 and CDR2 (germline): LGHNA, YSLEER. With 0 bases clipped from V and 0 bases from J, the junction kept 3 bases outside the gene matches. This CDR3 region has 16 residues. The CDR3 bases are TGCGCCAGCAGCCAAGATCGGGGACAGGCTAACTATGGCTACACCTTC. Its translation is CASSQDRGQANYGYTF.

This sequence joins TRBV4-3 and TRBJ2-7; 10 nucleotides match TRBD2. Germline CDR1 and CDR2: LGHNA and YSLEER. CDR3 length equals 14 residues. V gave up 3 bases and J gave up 3 bases; unmatched junction bases: 2. Here the CDR3 reads CASSQGLANYEQYF. The CDR3 DNA is TGCGCCAGCAGCCAGGGACTAGCGAACTACGAGCAGTACTTC.

This chain connects TRBV28 to TRBJ1-5, with 9 bases fitting TRBD1. Germline V gene sequence: CDR1 MDHEN, CDR2 SYDVKM. The CDR3 is 14 amino acids. The ends lost 7 bases at V and 3 bases at J; junction bases unmatched: 4. In DNA form, the CDR3 reads TGTGCCAGCAACCTACAGGGGGCCAATCAGCCCCAGCATTTT. It specifies CASNLQGANQPQHF. Full variable domain (rest looked up from reference TRBV28 and TRBJ1-5): DVKVTQSSRYLVKRTGEKVFLECVQDMDHENMFWYRQDPGLGLRLIYFSYDVKMKEKGDIPEGYSVSREKKERFSLILESASTNQTSMYLCASNLQGANQPQHFGDGTRLSIL.

The gene calls are TRBV7-2 and TRBJ1-5; no firm D call. The CDR3 sequence is 13 residues long. Per germline, CDR1 SGHTA and CDR2 FQGNSA. Trimming removed 4 bases from V and 6 bases from J, with 10 bases in between. CDR3 in amino acids: CASSSLLAQPQHF. Written as DNA, the CDR3 is TGTGCCAGCAGCTCCCTATTAGCTCAGCCCCAGCATTTT.

The count of this clone is one. V gene TRBV27 combines with J gene TRBJ1-2; D unclear. The germline V gene has CDR1 MNHEY and CDR2 SMNVEV (reference sequence). V lost 5 bases and J 3 bases, leaving 13 bases between the germline ends. The CDR3 is 14 residues long. CDR3 DNA: TGTGCCAGCAGTCCGGGATCATCTCACTATGGCTACACCTTC. This codes for CASSPGSSHYGYTF.

This sequence joins TRBV29-1 and TRBJ2-7; 7 positions match TRBD1. The junction had 0 bases not matched to a gene; V was cut back by 4 bases and J by 0 bases. The germline gives CDR1 SQVTM, CDR2 ANQGSEA. The CDR3 loop spans 12 amino acids. CDR3 sequence: CSVGDSSYEQYF. The CDR3 coding sequence is TGCAGCGTTGGGGACAGCTCCTACGAGCAGTACTTC.

The J gene is TRBJ2-3, the V gene TRBV5-4; TRBD1 agrees at 9 bases. Germline loops: CDR1 SGHNT, CDR2 YYREEE (reference sequence). The length of the CDR3 is 17 residues. Losses at the gene ends were 2 bases for V and 1 base for J; bases not matched to a gene: 8. The CDR3 spells CASSFDPQGAGTDTQYF. The CDR3 region has the DNA TGTGCCAGCAGCTTCGACCCACAGGGGGCTGGCACAGATACGCAGTATTTT.

The genes are TRBV2 and TRBJ2-7, with TRBD2 identical over 12 bases. This CDR3 is 18 amino acids long. Germline V lookup: CDR1 SNHLY, CDR2 FYNNEI. Trimming removed 5 bases from V and 3 bases from J; junction bases left unmatched: 14. CDR3 in amino acids: CASSPPRGLAGGHYEQYF. The CDR3 DNA follows: TGTGCCAGCAGTCCTCCCAGGGGCCTAGCGGGAGGGCACTACGAGCAGTACTTC. Full variable domain (remainder filled in from reference TRBV2 and TRBJ2-7): EPEVTQTPSHQVTQMGQEVILRCVPISNHLYFYWYRQILGQKVEFLVSFYNNEISEKSEIFDDQFSVERPDGSNFTLKIRSTKLEDSAMYFCASSPPRGLAGGHYEQYFGPGTRLTVT.

The genes are TRBV6-6 and TRBJ2-3, with D hard to call. The V gene's germline CDR1 is MNHNY and CDR2 SVGAGI (reference sequence). The CDR3 has 14 amino acids. Trimming pared 0 bases from V and 7 bases from J, leaving 11 bases between. The CDR3 coding sequence is TGTGCCAGCAGTTACTCGGGTGAGGAGCATACGCAGTATTTT. Its protein product is CASSYSGEEHTQYF.

The genes are TRBV28 and TRBJ2-7, with 9 bases fitting TRBD2. V was pared by 8 bases and J by 3 bases, with 2 bases of the junction left unmatched. The CDR3 extends over 12 amino acids. Germline values: CDR1 MDHEN, CDR2 SYDVKM. DNA for the CDR3: TGTGCCAGCTCGACTAGCGGCTACGAGCAGTACTTC. Residues: CASSTSGYEQYF. The full variable domain, rest sourced from reference TRBV28 and TRBJ2-7, is DVKVTQSSRYLVKRTGEKVFLECVQDMDHENMFWYRQDPGLGLRLIYFSYDVKMKEKGDIPEGYSVSREKKERFSLILESASTNQTSMYLCASSTSGYEQYFGPGTRLTVT.

The chain is built from TRBV2 and TRBJ1-3; D is undetermined. The germline CDR1 and CDR2 sequences are SNHLY and FYNNEI. Deletions cut 1 base from V and 4 bases from J, with 11 bases between. CDR3 length: 15 residues. The CDR3 loop reads CASSEDVELGNTIYF. The DNA of the CDR3 is TGTGCCAGCAGTGAAGACGTGGAGCTGGGAAACACCATATATTTT. The entire variable domain, with the rest obtained from reference TRBV2 and TRBJ1-3, is as follows: EPEVTQTPSHQVTQMGQEVILRCVPISNHLYFYWYRQILGQKVEFLVSFYNNEISEKSEIFDDQFSVERPDGSNFTLKIRSTKLEDSAMYFCASSEDVELGNTIYFGEGSWLTVV.

V and J are TRBV7-3 and TRBJ2-6, with TRBD2 as a possible D gene (5 bases). The CDR3 length is 16 residues. The ends were cut back, 5 bases at V and 0 bases at J, with 11 bases in the middle. Looked up from germline, CDR1 is SGHTA and CDR2 is FQGTGA. The CDR3 DNA is TGTGCCAGCAGCCCCCGGAGGCTCTCTGGGGCCAACGTCCTGACTTTC. Translation gives CASSPRRLSGANVLTF.

J is TRBJ2-6 and V is TRBV7-3, with D maybe TRBD2 (7 bases). The germline V gene has CDR1 SGHTA and CDR2 FQGTGA. The germline V and J ends were trimmed by 0 bases and 0 bases, with 12 bases remaining between them. This CDR3 spans 18 amino acids. CDR3 DNA: TGTGCCAGCAGCTTAACGCCCGGGGGGCCCTCTGGGGCCAACGTCCTGACTTTC. Residues: CASSLTPGGPSGANVLTF. Based on the CDR3 plus reference TRBV7-3 and TRBJ2-6, the full variable domain is GAGVSQTPSNKVTEKGKYVELRCDPISGHTALYWYRQSLGQGPEFLIYFQGTGAADDSGLPNDRFFAVRPEGSVSTLKIQRTERGDSAVYLCASSLTPGGPSGANVLTFGAGSRLTVL.

This clone occurred once. V and J are TRBV3-1 (or the pseudogene TRBV3-2) and TRBJ2-3, with D possibly matching TRBD2 (5 bases). The germline V gene encodes CDR1 LGHDT and CDR2 YNNKEL (reference sequence). CDR3 length equals 17 residues. Trimming removed 3 bases at V and 2 bases at J, with 18 bases between. The CDR3 nucleotides are TGTGCCAGCAGCCAGGGGAGCCCGGGCCAGTACACAGATACGCAGTATTTT. Amino acids: CASSQGSPGQYTDTQYF.

The chain has TRBV27 and TRBJ2-1; 12 positions match TRBD2. Germline assignment: CDR1 MNHEY and CDR2 SMNVEV (reference sequence). The CDR3 spans 15 residues. Unmatched junction bases numbered 2, after V lost 4 bases and J lost 4 bases. CDR3 nucleotides: TGTGCCAGCAGTTGGACTAGCGGGATGTACAATGAGCAGTTCTTC. The encoded protein is CASSWTSGMYNEQFF.